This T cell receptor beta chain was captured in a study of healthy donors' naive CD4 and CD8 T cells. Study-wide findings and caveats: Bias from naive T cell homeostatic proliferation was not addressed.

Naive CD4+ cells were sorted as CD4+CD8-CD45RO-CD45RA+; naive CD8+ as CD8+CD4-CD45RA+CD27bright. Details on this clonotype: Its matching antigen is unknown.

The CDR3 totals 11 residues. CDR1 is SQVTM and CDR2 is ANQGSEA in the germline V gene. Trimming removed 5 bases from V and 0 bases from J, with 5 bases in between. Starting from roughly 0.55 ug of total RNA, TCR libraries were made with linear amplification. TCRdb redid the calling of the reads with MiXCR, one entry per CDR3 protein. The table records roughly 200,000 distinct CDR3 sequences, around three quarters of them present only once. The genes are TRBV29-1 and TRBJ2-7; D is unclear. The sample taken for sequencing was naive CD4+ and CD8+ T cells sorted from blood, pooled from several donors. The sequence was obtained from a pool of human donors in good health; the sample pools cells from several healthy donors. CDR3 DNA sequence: TGCAGCGTTACCAGCTCCTACGAGCAGTACTTC. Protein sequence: CSVTSSYEQYF.